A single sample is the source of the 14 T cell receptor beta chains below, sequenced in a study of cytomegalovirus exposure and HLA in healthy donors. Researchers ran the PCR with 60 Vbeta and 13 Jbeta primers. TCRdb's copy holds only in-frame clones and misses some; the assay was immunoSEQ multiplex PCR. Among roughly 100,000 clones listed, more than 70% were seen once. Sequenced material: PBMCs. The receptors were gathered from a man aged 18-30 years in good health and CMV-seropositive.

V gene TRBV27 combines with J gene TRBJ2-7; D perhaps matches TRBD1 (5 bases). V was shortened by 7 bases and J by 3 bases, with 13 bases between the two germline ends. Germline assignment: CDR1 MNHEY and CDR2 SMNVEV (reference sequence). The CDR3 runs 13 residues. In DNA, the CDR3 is TGTGCCAGCACCCCAATCCAGGGCTACGAGCAGTACTTC. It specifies CASTPIQGYEQYF.

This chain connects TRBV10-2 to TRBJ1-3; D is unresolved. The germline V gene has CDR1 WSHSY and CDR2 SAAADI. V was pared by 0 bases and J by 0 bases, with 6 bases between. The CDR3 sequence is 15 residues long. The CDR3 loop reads CASSESRFSGNTIYF. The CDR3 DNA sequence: TGCGCCAGCAGTGAGTCGAGATTCTCTGGAAACACCATATATTTT.

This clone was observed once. CDR3 nucleotides: TGTGCAAGTCGCTTAGAACTTTTGAGGGACAGGGGGCGGAAGGAGCAGTACTTC. Protein: CASRLELLRDRGRKEQYF. This rearrangement joins TRBV12-2 to TRBJ2-7; TRBD1 reflects the table's D call only, with no check against the DNA. TRBV12-2 is a pseudogene. The CDR3 consists of 18 residues.

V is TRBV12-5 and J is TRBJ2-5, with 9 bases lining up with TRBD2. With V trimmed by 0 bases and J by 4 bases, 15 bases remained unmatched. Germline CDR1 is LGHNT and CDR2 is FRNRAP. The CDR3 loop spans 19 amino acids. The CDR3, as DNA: TGTGCTAGTGGTTTGGTACCAGCGGGGGGCCCATTTGTTCCAGAGACCCAGTACTTC. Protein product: CASGLVPAGGPFVPETQYF.

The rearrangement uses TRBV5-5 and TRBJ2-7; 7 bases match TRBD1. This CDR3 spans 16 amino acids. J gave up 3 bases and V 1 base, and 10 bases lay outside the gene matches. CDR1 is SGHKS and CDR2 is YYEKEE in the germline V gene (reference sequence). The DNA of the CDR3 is TGTGCCAGCAGCTTGTCCCAACGAGCAGGGGGCTACGAGCAGTACTTC. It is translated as CASSLSQRAGGYEQYF.

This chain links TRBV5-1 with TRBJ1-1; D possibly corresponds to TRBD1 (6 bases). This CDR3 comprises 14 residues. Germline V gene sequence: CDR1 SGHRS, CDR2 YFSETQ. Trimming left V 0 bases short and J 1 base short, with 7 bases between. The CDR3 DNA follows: TGCGCCAGCAGCTTGGAGACAGGGAACACTGAAGCTTTCTTT. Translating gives CASSLETGNTEAFF.

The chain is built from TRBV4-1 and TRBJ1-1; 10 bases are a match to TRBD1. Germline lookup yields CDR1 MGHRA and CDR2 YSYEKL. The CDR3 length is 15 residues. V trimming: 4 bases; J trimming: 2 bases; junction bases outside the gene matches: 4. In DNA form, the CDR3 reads TGCGCCAGCAGCCCCAGACAGGGGGCCAACACTGAAGCTTTCTTT. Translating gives CASSPRQGANTEAFF.

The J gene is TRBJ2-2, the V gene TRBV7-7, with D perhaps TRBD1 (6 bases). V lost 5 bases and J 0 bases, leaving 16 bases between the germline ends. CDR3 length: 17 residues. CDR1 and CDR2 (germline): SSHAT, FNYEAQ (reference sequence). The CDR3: CASSQSQGFANTGELFF. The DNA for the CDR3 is TGTGCCAGCAGCCAATCACAGGGTTTCGCGAACACCGGGGAGCTGTTTTTT.

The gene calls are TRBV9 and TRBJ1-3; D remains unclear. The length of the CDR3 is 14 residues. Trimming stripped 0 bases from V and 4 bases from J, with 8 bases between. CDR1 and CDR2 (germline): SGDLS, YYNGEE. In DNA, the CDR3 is TGTGCCAGCAGCGTAGGACAAACCGGAAACACCATATATTTT. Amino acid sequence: CASSVGQTGNTIYF.

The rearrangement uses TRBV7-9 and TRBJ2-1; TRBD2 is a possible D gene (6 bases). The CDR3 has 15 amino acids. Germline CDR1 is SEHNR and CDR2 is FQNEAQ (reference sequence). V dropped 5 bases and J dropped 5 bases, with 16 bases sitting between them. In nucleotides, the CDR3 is TGTGCCAGCAGCGCGACACCGGGACTTAACAATGAGCAGTTCTTC. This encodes CASSATPGLNNEQFF.

The CDR3 nucleotides are TGTGCCAGCGAAAAAACTGGGACTAGCGGAACCTACGAGCAGTACTTC. Translating it yields CASEKTGTSGTYEQYF. The chain carries TRBV2 and TRBJ2-7, with 11 bases matching TRBD2. The CDR3 runs to 16 residues. Per the germline V gene, CDR1 is SNHLY and CDR2 is FYNNEI. After removal of 8 bases from V and 2 bases from J, the junction contained 11 bases not matched to a gene.

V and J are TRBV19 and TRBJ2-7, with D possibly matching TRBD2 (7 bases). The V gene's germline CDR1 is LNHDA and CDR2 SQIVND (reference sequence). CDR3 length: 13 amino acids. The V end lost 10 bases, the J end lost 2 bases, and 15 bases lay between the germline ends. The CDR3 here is CATTGRETYEQYF. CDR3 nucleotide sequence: TGTGCCACAACAGGGAGGGAAACCTACGAGCAGTACTTC. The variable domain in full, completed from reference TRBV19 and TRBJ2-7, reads DGGITQSPKYLFRKEGQNVTLSCEQNLNHDAMYWYRQDPGQGLRLIYYSQIVNDFQKGDIAEGYSVSREKKESFPLTVTSAQKNPTAFYLCATTGRETYEQYFGPGTRLTVT.

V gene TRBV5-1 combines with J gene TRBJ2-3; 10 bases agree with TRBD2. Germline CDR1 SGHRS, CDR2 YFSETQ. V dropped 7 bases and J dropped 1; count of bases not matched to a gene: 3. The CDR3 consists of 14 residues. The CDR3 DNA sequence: TGCGCCAGCGCAACTAGCGGGGGCACAGATACGCAGTATTTT. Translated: CASATSGGTDTQYF.

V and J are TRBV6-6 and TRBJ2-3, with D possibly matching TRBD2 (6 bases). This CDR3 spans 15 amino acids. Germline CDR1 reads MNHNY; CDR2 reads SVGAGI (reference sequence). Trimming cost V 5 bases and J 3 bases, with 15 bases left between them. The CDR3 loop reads CASSPGLKDTDTQYF. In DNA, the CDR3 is TGTGCCAGCAGTCCGGGACTTAAGGATACAGATACGCAGTATTTT.